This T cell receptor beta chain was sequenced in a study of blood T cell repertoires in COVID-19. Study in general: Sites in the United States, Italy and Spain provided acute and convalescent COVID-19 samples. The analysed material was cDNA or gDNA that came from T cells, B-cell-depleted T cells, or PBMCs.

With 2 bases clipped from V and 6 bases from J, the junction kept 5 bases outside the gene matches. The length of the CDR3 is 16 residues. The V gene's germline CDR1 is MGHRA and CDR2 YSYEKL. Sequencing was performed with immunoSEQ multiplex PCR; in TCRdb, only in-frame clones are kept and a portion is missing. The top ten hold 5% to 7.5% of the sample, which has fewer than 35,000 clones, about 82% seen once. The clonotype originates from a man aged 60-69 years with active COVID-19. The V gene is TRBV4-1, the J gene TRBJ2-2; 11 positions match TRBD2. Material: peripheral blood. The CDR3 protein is CASSQTTSGRAGELFF. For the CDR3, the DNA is TGCGCCAGCAGCCAAACTACTAGCGGGAGAGCCGGGGAGCTGTTTTTT.